This is a list of T cell receptor beta chains from one sample in a study of sequential checkpoint blockade in melanoma. Only in-frame clones appear in the TCRdb table, and some are missing; sequencing was by immunoSEQ multiplex PCR. This repertoire shows 9,500 to 15,000 clones, 82% found once; its top ten account for approximately 7.3%. This specimen was CD8+ T cells sorted from blood (inferred from file names), taken from a patient given nivolumab and ipilimumab in sequence. The receptors were sampled from a human donor with melanoma. The CDR3 runs from the conserved cysteine through the conserved F or W. The order of the fields is V gene, clone size, D gene, J gene, CDR3 DNA, CDR3 protein. D genes are given only for firm matches. For some rows the clone size is stated as once, few or many, or as a class when expanded; others skip it.

V gene: TRBV10-3
clone size: NA
D gene: NA
J gene: TRBJ2-7
CDR3 DNA: TGTGCCATCAGTGCAGGGGACTACTCCTACGAGCAGTACTTC
CDR3 protein: CAISAGDYSYEQYF

V gene: TRBV2
clone size: large
D gene: NA
J gene: TRBJ1-2
CDR3 DNA: TGTGCCAGCATCCGGGGGGTCGTAGGCTACACCTTC
CDR3 protein: CASIRGVVGYTF

V gene: TRBV2
clone size: NA
D gene: NA
J gene: TRBJ1-3
CDR3 DNA: TGTGCCAGCAGTGCAATCTCTCCGGGGTTTAGCTCTGGAAACACCATATATTTT
CDR3 protein: CASSAISPGFSSGNTIYF

V gene: TRBV5-1
clone size: NA
D gene: TRBD2
J gene: TRBJ2-7
CDR3 DNA: TGCGCCAGCAGCTCGGGACTAGCGGACTCTTACGAGCAGTACTTC
CDR3 protein: CASSSGLADSYEQYF

V gene: TRBV2
clone size: NA
D gene: NA
J gene: TRBJ1-4
CDR3 DNA: TGTGCCAGTACGGCCAGGGGAATATCAACTAATGAAAAACTGTTTTTT
CDR3 protein: CASTARGISTNEKLFF

V gene: TRBV29-1
clone size: NA
D gene: TRBD1
J gene: TRBJ1-2
CDR3 DNA: TGCAGCGTAACACAGGGGATCTATGGCTACACCTTC
CDR3 protein: CSVTQGIYGYTF

V gene: TRBV7-7
clone size: NA
D gene: NA
J gene: TRBJ2-5
CDR3 DNA: TGTGCCAGCAGCTTAGTTCCAGCGACAGAGACCCAGTACTTC
CDR3 protein: CASSLVPATETQYF

V gene: TRBV21-1
clone size: few
D gene: NA
J gene: TRBJ1-5
CDR3 DNA: TGTGCCAGCAGCAAGGGACAGGGCAATCAGCCCCAGCATTTT
CDR3 protein: CASSKGQGNQPQHF

V gene: TRBV6-5
clone size: once
D gene: NA
J gene: TRBJ2-2
CDR3 DNA: TGTGCCAGCAGTTACGTCACGGGGATCGGGGAGCTGTTTTTT
CDR3 protein: CASSYVTGIGELFF

V gene: TRBV2
clone size: NA
D gene: TRBD2
J gene: TRBJ2-1
CDR3 DNA: TGTGCCAGCAGGGTAACGACTAGCGGTTCCTACAATGAGCAGTTCTTC
CDR3 protein: CASRVTTSGSYNEQFF

V gene: TRBV6-4
clone size: few
D gene: TRBD2
J gene: TRBJ2-1
CDR3 DNA: TGTGCCAGCAGTGACTCAGCGGGGGGGCCGAATGAGCAGTTCTTC
CDR3 protein: CASSDSAGGPNEQFF

V gene: TRBV7-2
clone size: NA
D gene: TRBD1
J gene: TRBJ1-1
CDR3 DNA: TGTGCCAGCCGGGACAGAGTAAACACTGAAGCTTTCTTT
CDR3 protein: CASRDRVNTEAFF